This T cell receptor beta chain was obtained from a study of blood T cell repertoires in COVID-19. For the study at large: The samples span acute and convalescent COVID-19 from the United States, Italy and Spain.

The authors' processing: Cell counts per sample came from amplifying reference gene primers. The table came from immunoSEQ multiplex PCR; TCRdb's copy has only in-frame clones and leaves some out. The D gene and trimming were derived from the DNA, and the V and J assignments and clone size from that table. The sample lists roughly 380,000 clones; 70% to 90% were seen once. Trimming removed 6 bases from V and 9 bases from J, with 23 bases in between. CDR1 is MNHEY, CDR2 SVGEGT, per germline. The CDR3 loop spans 15 amino acids. This sequence joins TRBV6-2 or TRBV6-3 and TRBJ1-2, with TRBD1 as a possible D gene (5 bases). The sequence came from a woman in her thirties or forties with COVID-19, enrolled during active disease. Sequencing was carried out using peripheral blood. In DNA, the CDR3 is TGTGCCAGCAGCCACGAATATGGGAGGGGCGCGAGCTACACCTTC. It specifies CASSHEYGRGASYTF.